What follows describes a single T cell receptor (beta chain). Its antigen remains unidentified. The record originates from a study of post-analysis software for immune sequencing data. Study overall: There were relapsing-remitting, secondary progressive and progressive-relapsing multiple sclerosis among the disease courses included. Findings of the study overall: Significantly decreased normalized Chao1 diversity was recorded for multiple sclerosis patients relative to controls. About five TRBV segments were more frequent in patients than controls; TRBV5-6, TRBV5-1 and TRBV20-1 belonged to this group. Analysis by F measure revealed that same-batch samples clustered strongly together.

Unique molecular identifiers were built into the TCR beta cDNA libraries. Researchers reported roughly 510,000 cDNA molecules coming from roughly 0.93 to 9.6 million T cells. TCRdb used MiXCR to reprocess the PCR reads, holding one entry per CDR3 protein. Counted here are 600,000 to 700,000 distinct CDR3 sequences, 55% to 60% occurring once; the ten biggest clones make up about 11%. Trimming pared 7 bases from V and 6 bases from J, leaving 14 bases between. CDR3 size: 13 residues. CDR1 is MNHEY and CDR2 is SVGEGT in the germline V gene. This chain connects TRBV6-2 or TRBV6-3 to TRBJ2-3; unclear D gene. The origin of this receptor is a girl aged 2 to 10 with multiple sclerosis. The sequenced material came from blood. Here the CDR3 DNA reads TGTGCCAGCATTCTGGGCGTAGGGGATACGCAGTATTTT. Residues: CASILGVGDTQYF.